These 23 T cell receptor beta chains were all obtained from the same sample, sequenced in a study of shared clonotypes between healthy human individuals. Here immunoSEQ multiplex PCR was the method, and the copy in TCRdb shows in-frame clones only, minus some. Here the sample spans hundreds of thousands of clones, 70% to 80% being singletons. The sample was PBMCs. The receptors were gathered from a woman aged 40 to 50 in good health. Some clones in this sample may be carry-over from other donors' samples.

This chain uses TRBV21-1 with TRBJ2-1. TRBV21-1 is an annotated pseudogene. This CDR3 has 16 amino acids. The DNA of the CDR3 is TGTGCCAGCAGTATGACACTACACCATTCCGACAATGAGCAGTTCTTC. Its protein product is CASSMTLHHSDNEQFF.

This rearrangement joins TRBV27 to TRBJ2-2, with D uncertain. The CDR3 is 15 amino acids. Trimming pared 2 bases from V and 1 base from J, leaving 8 bases between. Germline V CDR1 and CDR2: MNHEY, SMNVEV (reference sequence). CDR3 nucleotides: TGTGCCAGCAGTTTAAACAGCCTGAACACCGGGGAGCTGTTTTTT. Encoded protein: CASSLNSLNTGELFF.

This chain uses TRBV7-9 with TRBJ2-7; D is possibly TRBD2 (5 bases). The CDR3 runs 13 residues. Germline values: CDR1 SEHNR, CDR2 FQNEAQ (reference sequence). V was clipped by 7 bases and J by 3 bases, with 13 bases between them. The CDR3 DNA sequence: TGTGCCAGCACTCGCGGGCAAGACTACGAGCAGTACTTC. It encodes CASTRGQDYEQYF.

CDR3 in DNA: TGTGCCAGCAGCAAAGTAAAGGGTAGGGGGACCGGGGAGCTGTTTTTT. Protein sequence: CASSKVKGRGTGELFF. The chain is built from TRBV21-1 and TRBJ2-2; the table's TRBD1 call for D was not verified on the DNA. TRBV21-1 is flagged as a pseudogene. This CDR3 spans 16 amino acids.

The J gene is TRBJ2-1, the V gene TRBV19; D gene unclear. This CDR3 has 14 residues. Looked up from germline, CDR1 is LNHDA and CDR2 is SQIVND (reference sequence). V lost 2 bases, J lost 6 bases, and 11 bases lay in between. The CDR3 reads CASSISERSNEQFF. CDR3 DNA: TGTGCCAGTAGTATAAGTGAGCGCTCCAATGAGCAGTTCTTC.

V gene TRBV18 combines with J gene TRBJ1-5; 9 bases align to TRBD1. The V segment lost 5 bases and the J segment 2 bases; nucleotides outside the gene matches: 4. Germline assignment: CDR1 KGHSH and CDR2 LQKENI. The CDR3 contains 15 residues. The CDR3, as DNA: TGTGCCAGCTCAACAGGGGGCTCGGGCAATCAGCCCCAGCATTTT. Amino acids: CASSTGGSGNQPQHF.

This clone was recorded only once. This may be a read error, as it is one base from a much larger clone. This chain joins TRBV28 and TRBJ2-7; a possible D gene is TRBD1 (5 bases). V shed 6 bases and J shed 4 bases, with 7 bases lying between them. There are 11 residues in the CDR3. Per the germline V gene, CDR1 is MDHEN and CDR2 is SYDVKM. The CDR3 sequence: CASSRQYEQYF. For the CDR3, the DNA is TGTGCCAGCAGCAGACAGTACGAGCAGTACTTC. Based on the CDR3 plus reference TRBV28 and TRBJ2-7, the full variable domain is DVKVTQSSRYLVKRTGEKVFLECVQDMDHENMFWYRQDPGLGLRLIYFSYDVKMKEKGDIPEGYSVSREKKERFSLILESASTNQTSMYLCASSRQYEQYFGPGTRLTVT.

The chain is built from TRBV2 and TRBJ2-2, with 7 bases fitting TRBD1. Per the germline V gene, CDR1 is SNHLY and CDR2 is FYNNEI. The V and J ends lost 6 bases and 6 bases, in that order; junction bases with no gene match: 4. There are 13 residues in the CDR3. The CDR3 reads CASRATGSGELFF. CDR3 DNA: TGTGCCAGCAGGGCGACAGGGTCCGGGGAGCTGTTTTTT.

The rearrangement uses TRBV2 and TRBJ1-5; 7 nucleotides align to TRBD1. CDR3 length equals 17 residues. With 5 bases clipped from V and 1 base from J, the junction kept 11 bases outside the gene matches. Germline-derived CDR1 and CDR2 are SNHLY and FYNNEI. In DNA, the CDR3 is TGTGCCAGCAGTCTTAACAGAGGGGGCAGGAGCAATCAGCCCCAGCATTTT. Translated, it gives CASSLNRGGRSNQPQHF.

In this sample, this clone is hyperexpanded (1% or more). The chain recombines TRBV7-9 with TRBJ2-7; 8 bases line up with TRBD1. Germline loops: CDR1 SEHNR, CDR2 FQNEAQ (reference sequence). This CDR3 contains 19 residues. With 0 bases clipped from V and 1 base from J, the junction kept 14 bases outside the gene matches. Here the CDR3 reads CASSLAVRTGGLGSYEQYF. CDR3 coding DNA: TGTGCCAGCAGCTTAGCGGTGAGAACAGGGGGACTGGGGTCCTACGAGCAGTACTTC.

V and J are TRBV2 and TRBJ1-4; 11 bases agree with TRBD1. Unmatched junction bases numbered 12, after V lost 7 bases and J lost 5 bases. The germline V gene has CDR1 SNHLY and CDR2 FYNNEI. This CDR3 contains 17 residues. CDR3 DNA sequence: TGTGCCAGCACCCCCCATCGGACAGGGGGCCTAAATGAAAAACTGTTTTTT. As protein: CASTPHRTGGLNEKLFF.

The J gene is TRBJ2-1, the V gene TRBV7-9, with a weak D call TRBD2 (6 bases). Germline lookup yields CDR1 SEHNR and CDR2 FQNEAQ (reference sequence). Trimming shortened V by 2 bases and J by 8 bases, and 22 bases separated the two germline ends. The CDR3 sequence is 17 residues long. The CDR3 DNA reads TGTGCCAGCAGCTTACCTCGGCGGCTAGCGCCCACCGATGAGCAGTTCTTC. Residues: CASSLPRRLAPTDEQFF.

V gene TRBV28 combines with J gene TRBJ2-1; weak D call: TRBD2 (5 bases). The CDR3 runs to 15 residues. Germline values: CDR1 MDHEN, CDR2 SYDVKM. The V end was cut by 5 bases, the J end by 4 bases, with 15 bases between. CDR3 sequence reads: CASSTRVQLYNEQFF. The CDR3 DNA follows: TGTGCCAGCAGTACTAGGGTCCAATTATACAATGAGCAGTTCTTC.

The CDR3 DNA is TGTGCCAGCAGCTTAGAGCGGGAGGTGAACACTGAAGCTTTCTTT. Translated, it gives CASSLEREVNTEAFF. The chain combines TRBV7-9 with TRBJ1-1; D not resolved. Trimming shortened V by 1 base and J by 0 bases, and 9 bases separated the two germline ends. Germline V gene lookup returns CDR1 SEHNR and CDR2 FQNEAQ (reference sequence). The CDR3 covers 15 residues.

This clone was recorded once. The rearrangement links TRBV15 to TRBJ2-2; unclear D gene. The CDR3 has 16 amino acids. The germline V gene encodes CDR1 LNHNV and CDR2 YYDKDF (reference sequence). Between the trimmed V and J ends, which lost 1 base and 1 base, there was a span of 10 bases. Here the CDR3 reads CATSRGRGLNTGELFF. The CDR3 DNA sequence: TGTGCCACCAGCAGAGGTAGAGGATTGAACACCGGGGAGCTGTTTTTT.

A single count supports this clone. The chain has TRBV5-1 and TRBJ1-1; D may be TRBD1 (5 bases). CDR3 length: 14 amino acids. V gave up 6 bases and J gave up 1 base, with 13 bases separating them. Germline CDR1 and CDR2: SGHRS and YFSETQ. This CDR3 is CASMKHDRNTEAFF. The CDR3 region has the DNA TGCGCCAGCATGAAGCACGACAGGAACACTGAAGCTTTCTTT. The full variable domain, rest sourced from reference TRBV5-1 and TRBJ1-1, is KAGVTQTPRYLIKTRGQQVTLSCSPISGHRSVSWYQQTPGQGLQFLFEYFSETQRNKGNFPGRFSGRQFSNSRSEMNVSTLELGDSALYLCASMKHDRNTEAFFGQGTRLTVV.

This clone was seen only a few times. This rearrangement joins TRBV19 to TRBJ1-2; D is perhaps TRBD1 (6 bases). The CDR3 loop spans 13 amino acids. Germline V gene sequence: CDR1 LNHDA, CDR2 SQIVND (reference sequence). V was clipped by 8 bases and J by 5 bases, with 15 bases between them. The CDR3 DNA sequence: TGTGCCAGTTGGCCGGGACACCTGTATGGCTACACCTTC. Translated, it gives CASWPGHLYGYTF. The whole variable domain, remainder taken from reference TRBV19 and TRBJ1-2, is DGGITQSPKYLFRKEGQNVTLSCEQNLNHDAMYWYRQDPGQGLRLIYYSQIVNDFQKGDIAEGYSVSREKKESFPLTVTSAQKNPTAFYLCASWPGHLYGYTFGSGTRLTVV.

The chain combines TRBV9 with TRBJ2-1; 7 nucleotides agree with TRBD2. CDR1 is SGDLS, CDR2 YYNGEE, per germline. J lost 3 bases, V lost 4 bases, and 13 bases had no gene match. This CDR3 spans 17 amino acids. The CDR3 sequence is CASSLTSVPSLYNEQFF. CDR3 in DNA: TGTGCCAGCAGCCTCACTAGCGTTCCTTCCCTCTACAATGAGCAGTTCTTC.

The gene calls are TRBV7-9 and TRBJ1-2, with TRBD1 as a possible D gene (5 bases). The CDR3 is 15 residues long. In germline, CDR1 is SEHNR, CDR2 FQNEAQ (reference sequence). The V end lost 2 bases, the J end lost 2 bases, and 12 bases lay between the germline ends. The DNA of the CDR3 is TGTGCCAGCAGCTTATCAGGGATTGAGAACTATGGCTACACCTTC. Amino acid sequence: CASSLSGIENYGYTF. The variable domain in full, with the rest retrieved from reference TRBV7-9 and TRBJ1-2, is DTGVSQNPRHKITKRGQNVTFRCDPISEHNRLYWYRQTLGQGPEFLTYFQNEAQLEKSRLLSDRFSAERPKGSFSTLEIQRTEQGDSAMYLCASSLSGIENYGYTFGSGTRLTVV.

This clone came up a few times. The chain recombines TRBV11-2 with TRBJ2-1; possible D gene TRBD2, 6 bases. Germline V gene sequence: CDR1 SGHAT, CDR2 FQNNGV. V was clipped by 5 bases and J by 9 bases, with 14 bases between them. The CDR3 covers 13 residues. The CDR3: CASSPGRRGEQFF. The DNA of the CDR3 is TGTGCCAGCAGCCCTGGGCGGAGGGGTGAGCAGTTCTTC.

The gene calls are TRBV11-2 and TRBJ2-5; D call uncertain. The end of the DNA is better explained by TRBJ2-7, so the J call may be wrong. There are 13 residues in the CDR3. CDR1 and CDR2 (germline): SGHAT, FQNNGV. CDR3 region: CASSRYADYEQYF. The CDR3 nucleotides are TGTGCCAGCAGCCGCTACGCGGATTACGAGCAGTACTTC.

CDR3 sequence: CASSLGTVRTDTQYF. CDR3 DNA: TGTGCCAGCAGTTTAGGGACAGTTCGCACAGATACGCAGTATTTT. The genes are TRBV27 and TRBJ2-3; 7 bases fit TRBD1. V was pared by 2 bases and J by 1 base, with 3 bases of the junction left unmatched. Germline V gives CDR1 MNHEY, CDR2 SMNVEV (reference sequence). The CDR3 is made up of 15 amino acids.

The chain employs TRBV15 and TRBJ2-7, with TRBD1 as a possible D gene (7 bases). CDR1 is LNHNV, CDR2 YYDKDF, per germline (reference sequence). Between the trimmed V and J ends, which lost 5 bases and 7 bases, there was a span of 15 bases. The CDR3 is 13 amino acids. The CDR3 DNA follows: TGTGCCACCAGCTACCCGGAGGGACAGGAGCAGTACTTC. This translates into CATSYPEGQEQYF.